This paragraph reports one TCR beta chain. Its antigen is still unknown. Per-nucleotide qualities are absent, and no much larger clonotype sits a single base away. The data are from a study of cytomegalovirus exposure and HLA in healthy donors (dated by TCRdb to between 2016 and 2019). As for the study more broadly: A later analysis indicated that the roughly 120 validation repertoires were generated on the platform also employed for the approximately 700 repertoires of the first cohort. The aim of the study was to test whether cataloging public T cell receptors could identify signatures of past pathogen exposure. Along with the roughly 670-subject first cohort, a separate validation cohort of 120 different subjects was used. To predict cytomegalovirus infection status, the study brought together high-throughput TCR immunosequencing, statistical association of individual TCRs with disease status, and machine learning.

The donors belonged to the validation cohort of approximately 130 subjects, which was separate from the approximately 660-subject first cohort. The paper's findings and limits, for the study overall: Cytomegalovirus status was reported to be diagnosed by the classifier with high specificity and sensitivity in both the original and validation cohorts. A later analysis found that TCRs clustered in the first cohort also tended to co-occur in the roughly 120 validation repertoires, with 94% of cluster scores above 0. In vitro tests confirmed that a few of the cytomegalovirus-associated TCR beta chains recognize cytomegalovirus antigens. Most TCR sequences were observed very rarely across donors, whereas some public TCRs were present in many individuals. It was suggested by the authors that the approach could potentially be generalized to other disease states and immunological phenotypes. All 120 or so repertoires were used to score co-occurrence in the validation cohort in a later analysis, because that analysis had no HLA typing for the cohort. A total of some 180 TCR beta chains were listed by the study as associated with cytomegalovirus.

V and J are trimmed by 1 base and 4 bases, and the gene matches miss 7 bases of the junction. Reading from cysteine to phenylalanine, the CDR3 counts 15 amino acids. Just CDR3 DNA is preserved here, 45 bases in frame from base 1. According to the germline V gene, CDR1 reads SGDLS and CDR2 reads YYNGEE. Libraries were prepared through the immunoSEQ multiplex PCR assay. Per the original workflow: To diagnose cytomegalovirus status from the catalog of TCR beta chain sequences, a statistical classification framework was built. The table comes from immuneACCESS by way of TCRdb, which keeps in-frame sequences with V and J called. Part of the clones is missing from these tables; in studies checked, under half for an unresolved V gene and the rest for unknown reasons. That table gives V, J and clone size, and the DNA gave D and trimming. The sample table lists about 58,000 clones, 90% of them with a count of one. The ten largest clones take up more than 1% of the sample.

The chain is assembled from TRBV9 and TRBJ2-7; 8 nucleotides in the junction match TRBD1. Material for sequencing was PBMCs. The sequence came from a man between 18 and 29 years old in good health and CMV-seronegative. The CDR3 amino acid sequence is: CASSVSGGAVYEQYF. The bases read TGTGCCAGCAGCGTATCAGGGGGCGCCGTTTACGAGCAGTACTTC.